The 21 T cell receptor beta chains below were found in one sample sequenced in a study of blood T cell repertoires in COVID-19. Data came from immunoSEQ multiplex PCR; TCRdb stores just in-frame clones and leaves some out. Of some 390,000 clones listed, approximately 89% were seen once; the top ten hold about 1.6%. Sequencing was done on a sample of peripheral blood. The receptors come from a woman between 35 and 50 years old with COVID-19, enrolled during active disease.

The chain couples TRBV21-1 to TRBJ2-3; the D call in the table, TRBD2, was not verified against the DNA. TRBV21-1 constitutes a pseudogene. This CDR3 has 14 amino acids. The CDR3 here is CASKRGIITDTQYF. The CDR3 DNA reads TGTGCCAGCAAGCGGGGCATTATCACAGATACGCAGTATTTT.

This clone has just one count. The chain joins TRBV10-1 to TRBJ2-3, with 14 bases identical to TRBD2. Per the germline V gene, CDR1 is WNHNN and CDR2 is SYGVQD (reference sequence). Trimming removed 11 bases from V and 2 bases from J; junction bases left unmatched: 3. The CDR3 is 14 amino acids. CDR3 sequence reads: CASGLAGVTDTQYF. CDR3 sequence (DNA): TGCGCCTCGGGACTAGCGGGGGTCACAGATACGCAGTATTTT.

J is TRBJ2-2 and V is TRBV5-1, with 13 bases lining up with TRBD2. Trimming removed 0 bases from V and 2 bases from J; junction bases left unmatched: 1. Germline CDR1 is SGHRS and CDR2 is YFSETQ. The CDR3 sequence is 17 residues long. CDR3 sequence reads: CASSLGTSGSNTGELFF. The DNA for the CDR3 is TGCGCCAGCAGCTTGGGGACTAGCGGGAGTAACACCGGGGAGCTGTTTTTT.

The sample holds a few counts of this clone. The chain recombines TRBV5-1 with TRBJ2-2, with TRBD1 matching over 8 bases. CDR1 is SGHRS and CDR2 is YFSETQ in the germline V gene. With V trimmed by 6 bases and J by 6 bases, 4 bases remained unmatched. The length of the CDR3 is 13 residues. The CDR3 sequence is CASNNRGAGELFF. The CDR3 bases are TGCGCCAGCAACAACAGGGGGGCCGGGGAGCTGTTTTTT.

V gene TRBV7-2 combines with J gene TRBJ1-5, with 7 bases lining up with TRBD1. V was pared by 5 bases and J by 0 bases, with 4 bases of the junction left unmatched. Germline V gene sequence: CDR1 SGHTA, CDR2 FQGNSA. This CDR3 is 15 amino acids long. CDR3 in amino acids: CASSNRDSSNQPQHF. CDR3 DNA: TGTGCCAGCAGCAACCGGGACAGTAGCAATCAGCCCCAGCATTTT.

This clone appeared once. The rearrangement uses TRBV6-6 and TRBJ1-5; a weak D match, TRBD1 (5 bases). Germline V gene data show CDR1 as MNHNY and CDR2 as SVGAGI (reference sequence). Trimming shortened V by 2 bases and J by 4 bases, and 15 bases separated the two germline ends. This CDR3 is 16 amino acids long. The CDR3 sequence is CASSYMGQGLNQPQHF. CDR3 DNA sequence: TGTGCCAGCAGTTACATGGGGCAGGGCCTAAATCAGCCCCAGCATTTT.

The chain combines TRBV5-8 with TRBJ1-3; D ambiguous. The ends were cut back, 0 bases at V and 0 bases at J, with 7 bases in the middle. Germline loops: CDR1 SGHTS, CDR2 YDEGEE. The CDR3 loop spans 15 amino acids. The CDR3 coding sequence is TGTGCCAGCAGCTTGGGAGGTCTCTCTGGAAACACCATATATTTT. It translates to CASSLGGLSGNTIYF.

This chain connects TRBV18 to TRBJ1-2; possibly TRBD1 for D (6 bases). The CDR3 extends over 14 amino acids. Germline V gene lookup returns CDR1 KGHSH and CDR2 LQKENI. Trimming stripped 3 bases from V and 3 bases from J, with 11 bases between. DNA of the CDR3: TGTGCCAGCTCACCTGGCCGGACAGACTATGGCTACACCTTC. Translation: CASSPGRTDYGYTF.

A few counts support this clone. The V call is TRBV7-3, the J call TRBJ1-1; 9 bases match TRBD1. Germline V lookup: CDR1 SGHTA, CDR2 FQGTGA. The CDR3 spans 15 residues. V trimming: 1 base; J trimming: 4 bases; junction bases outside the gene matches: 4. The CDR3 nucleotides read TGTGCCAGCAGCTTAATAGGGACAGGGCTCACTGAAGCTTTCTTT. Translated, it gives CASSLIGTGLTEAFF. Combining the CDR3 with reference TRBV7-3 and TRBJ1-1 gives the whole variable domain GAGVSQTPSNKVTEKGKYVELRCDPISGHTALYWYRQSLGQGPEFLIYFQGTGAADDSGLPNDRFFAVRPEGSVSTLKIQRTERGDSAVYLCASSLIGTGLTEAFFGQGTRLTVV.

Here the CDR3 DNA reads TGCAGCGTTGGTCACCCCGGGACTCCCTTCTTCGAGCAGTACTTC. This codes for CSVGHPGTPFFEQYF. The chain employs TRBV29-1 and TRBJ2-7, with D possibly TRBD2 on 6 matching bases. Germline-derived CDR1 and CDR2 are SQVTM and ANQGSEA. This CDR3 spans 15 amino acids. V shed 4 bases and J shed 6 bases, with 22 bases lying between them.

V gene TRBV7-9 combines with J gene TRBJ2-2; maybe TRBD2 (6 bases). V shed 5 bases and J shed 1 base, with 11 bases lying between them. The CDR3 has 15 amino acids. Looked up from germline, CDR1 is SEHNR and CDR2 is FQNEAQ (reference sequence). The CDR3 DNA reads as TGTGCCAGCAGCCCCGTGGGGGGGAACACCGGGGAGCTGTTTTTT. This sequence encodes CASSPVGGNTGELFF.

The chain has TRBV5-8 and TRBJ2-7; tentative D call: TRBD2 (6 bases). This CDR3 comprises 14 residues. CDR1 SGHTS and CDR2 YDEGEE come from the germline V gene. Trimming took off 0 bases at V and 7 bases at J, with 14 bases between the two ends. The CDR3 nucleotides are TGTGCCAGCAGCTTGGAATCTAGGAGGGGAGAGCAGTACTTC. Translating it yields CASSLESRRGEQYF. The entire variable domain, with the rest obtained from reference TRBV5-8 and TRBJ2-7, is as follows: EAGVTQSPTHLIKTRGQQATLRCSPISGHTSVYWYQQALGLGLQFLLWYDEGEERNRGNFPPRFSGRQFPNYSSELNVNALELEDSALYLCASSLESRRGEQYFGPGTRLTVT.

The chain uses TRBV28 and TRBJ2-7; 7 bases fit TRBD1. Trimming at V came to 7 bases and at J to 3 bases, leaving 6 bases not matched to a gene. Germline V lookup: CDR1 MDHEN, CDR2 SYDVKM. The CDR3 totals 13 residues. The CDR3 protein is CASTDRVNYEQYF. Written as DNA, the CDR3 is TGTGCCAGCACCGACAGGGTAAACTACGAGCAGTACTTC.

V is TRBV7-9 and J is TRBJ1-3; D remains ambiguous. Germline-derived CDR1 and CDR2 are SEHNR and FQNEAQ (reference sequence). The CDR3 loop spans 17 amino acids. V lost 5 bases and J 3 bases, leaving 20 bases between the germline ends. The CDR3 DNA reads as TGTGCCAGCAGCCCCCCCATGGCCTCCCTTGGTGGAAACACCATATATTTT. Translation gives CASSPPMASLGGNTIYF. Variable domain in full (rest from reference TRBV7-9 and TRBJ1-3): DTGVSQNPRHKITKRGQNVTFRCDPISEHNRLYWYRQTLGQGPEFLTYFQNEAQLEKSRLLSDRFSAERPKGSFSTLEIQRTEQGDSAMYLCASSPPMASLGGNTIYFGEGSWLTVV.

This clone was observed a single time. The chain combines TRBV7-6 with TRBJ1-1, with unresolved D. Germline V lookup: CDR1 SGHVS, CDR2 FNYEAQ. V lost 1 base and J lost 1, with 10 bases in between. The CDR3 is made up of 15 amino acids. This chain's CDR3 is CASSLGGVRNTEAFF. The CDR3 bases are TGTGCCAGCAGCTTAGGCGGGGTGAGGAACACTGAAGCTTTCTTT.

This chain links TRBV2 with TRBJ2-5, with TRBD1 as a possible D gene (6 bases). In germline, CDR1 is SNHLY, CDR2 FYNNEI. This CDR3 is 15 amino acids long. Trimming cost V 4 bases and J 5 bases, with 17 bases left between them. CDR3 DNA: TGTGCCAGCAGTGTTAGGGCAGGGGATGCGGAGACCCAGTACTTC. Residues: CASSVRAGDAETQYF.

The chain carries TRBV4-2 and TRBJ2-5, with TRBD2 matching over 8 bases. V was pared by 4 bases and J by 1 base, with 11 bases of the junction left unmatched. The V gene's germline CDR1 is LGHNA and CDR2 YNFKEQ. This CDR3 has 17 amino acids. The CDR3 loop is CASSLLGAGDLQETQYF. The CDR3 nucleotides read TGTGCCAGCAGCCTACTGGGAGCGGGGGACCTCCAAGAGACCCAGTACTTC.

Only a few counts were recorded for this clone. The chain joins TRBV28 to TRBJ1-1; D unclear. Germline CDR1 and CDR2: MDHEN and SYDVKM. V lost 3 bases and J 2 bases, leaving 13 bases between the germline ends. This CDR3 has 15 amino acids. The CDR3 sequence is CASSLRIGANTEAFF. The CDR3 nucleotides are TGTGCCAGCAGTTTGAGAATAGGAGCCAACACTGAAGCTTTCTTT.

The CDR3 region has the DNA TGTGCCAGCAGCACACGGGGTGGTCAGCCCCAGCATTTT. Protein product: CASSTRGGQPQHF. This sequence joins TRBV7-9 and TRBJ1-5; D unresolved. The CDR3 totals 13 residues. CDR1 is SEHNR, CDR2 FQNEAQ, per germline (reference sequence). The V and J ends lost 5 bases and 6 bases respectively, with 11 bases between them.

At least ten counts were recorded for this clone. The V and J genes are TRBV5-5 and TRBJ1-2; D not resolved. Germline-derived CDR1 and CDR2 are SGHKS and YYEKEE (reference sequence). V was trimmed by 0 bases and J by 4 bases, leaving 10 bases between them. The CDR3 is 14 residues long. The CDR3 loop reads CASSLDPHSYGYTF. The CDR3 bases are TGTGCCAGCAGCTTGGACCCGCACAGCTATGGCTACACCTTC.

This clone was counted once. The rearrangement joins TRBV5-1 to TRBJ1-2; 7 nucleotides line up with TRBD1. Germline CDR1 is SGHRS and CDR2 is YFSETQ. This CDR3 region has 13 residues. The junction had 3 bases not matched to a gene; V was cut back by 7 bases and J by 0 bases. The DNA of the CDR3 is TGCGCCAGCGGGACAGCTGCTAACTATGGCTACACCTTC. It specifies CASGTAANYGYTF.